One T cell receptor (beta chain) is described in this entry. Its antigen is currently unknown. This entry belongs to a study of CD8 T cells in ankylosing spondylitis. TCRdb called the 5' RACE reads again in MiXCR, with one record for every CDR3 protein. The sample consists of some 340,000 distinct CDR3 sequences, 14% to 15% of them appearing once. V shed 3 bases and J shed 2 bases, with 21 bases lying between them. This CDR3 is 18 amino acids long. Germline values: CDR1 LGHNA, CDR2 YNFKEQ. General observations from the study: Apparently characteristic of ankylosing spondylitis blood was a TCR beta motif (fewer than 10 highly homologous variants). Disease-linked clones reportedly concentrated significantly in matched ankylosing spondylitis synovial fluid.

This clonotype originated in a male donor with ankylosing spondylitis or in good health (not recorded which). The gene calls are TRBV4-2 and TRBJ2-3, with D possibly TRBD2 on 6 matching bases. The source material was blood, either unsorted or a sorted T cell fraction (not recorded which). CDR3 in DNA: TGTGCCAGCAGCCACCGGTCGTATCCGGGGGTTCCCACAGATACGCAGTATTTT. It specifies CASSHRSYPGVPTDTQYF.